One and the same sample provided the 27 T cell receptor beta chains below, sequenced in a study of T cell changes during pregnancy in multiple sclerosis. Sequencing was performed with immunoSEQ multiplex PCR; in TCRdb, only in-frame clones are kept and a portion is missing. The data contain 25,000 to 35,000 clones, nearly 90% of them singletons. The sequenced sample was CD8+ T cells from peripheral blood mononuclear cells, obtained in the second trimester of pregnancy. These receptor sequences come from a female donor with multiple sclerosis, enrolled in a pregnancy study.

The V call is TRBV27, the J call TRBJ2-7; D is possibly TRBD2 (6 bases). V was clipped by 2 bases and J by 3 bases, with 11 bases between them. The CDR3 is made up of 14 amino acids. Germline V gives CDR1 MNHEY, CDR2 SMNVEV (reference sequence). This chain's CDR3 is CASSLAGSYYEQYF. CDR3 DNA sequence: TGTGCCAGCAGTTTAGCGGGAAGTTACTACGAGCAGTACTTC.

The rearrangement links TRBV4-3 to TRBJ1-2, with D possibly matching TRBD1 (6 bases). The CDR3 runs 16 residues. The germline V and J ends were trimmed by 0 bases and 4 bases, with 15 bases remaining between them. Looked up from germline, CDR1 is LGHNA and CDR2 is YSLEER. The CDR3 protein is CASSQDLEDSIYGYTF. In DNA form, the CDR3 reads TGCGCCAGCAGCCAAGATCTAGAGGACAGCATCTATGGCTACACCTTC.

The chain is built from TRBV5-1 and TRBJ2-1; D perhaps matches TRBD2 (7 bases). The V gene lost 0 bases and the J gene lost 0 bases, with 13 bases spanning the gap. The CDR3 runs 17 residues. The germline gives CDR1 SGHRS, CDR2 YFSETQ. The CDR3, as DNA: TGCGCCAGCAGCTTGGGAGTCGGGGGGCCCTCCTACAATGAGCAGTTCTTC. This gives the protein CASSLGVGGPSYNEQFF.

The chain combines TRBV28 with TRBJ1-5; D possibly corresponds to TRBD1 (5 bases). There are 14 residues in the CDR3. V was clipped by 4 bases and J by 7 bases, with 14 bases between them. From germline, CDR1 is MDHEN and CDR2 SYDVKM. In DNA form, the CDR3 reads TGTGCCAGCAGTTACCGGGGGGGTGCGCAGCCCCAGCATTTT. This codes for CASSYRGGAQPQHF.

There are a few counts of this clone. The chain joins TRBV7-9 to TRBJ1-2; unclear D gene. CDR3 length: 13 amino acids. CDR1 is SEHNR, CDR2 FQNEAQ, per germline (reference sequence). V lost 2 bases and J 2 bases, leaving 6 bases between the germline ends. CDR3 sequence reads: CASSLPENYGYTF. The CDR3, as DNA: TGTGCCAGCAGCTTACCAGAAAACTATGGCTACACCTTC.

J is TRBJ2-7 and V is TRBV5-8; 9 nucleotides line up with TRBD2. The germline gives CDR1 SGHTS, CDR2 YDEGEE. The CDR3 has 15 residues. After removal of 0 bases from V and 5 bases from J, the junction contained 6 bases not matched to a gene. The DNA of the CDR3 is TGTGCCAGCAGCTTGGGACCGCTAGCGGGGAACGAGCAGTACTTC. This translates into CASSLGPLAGNEQYF.

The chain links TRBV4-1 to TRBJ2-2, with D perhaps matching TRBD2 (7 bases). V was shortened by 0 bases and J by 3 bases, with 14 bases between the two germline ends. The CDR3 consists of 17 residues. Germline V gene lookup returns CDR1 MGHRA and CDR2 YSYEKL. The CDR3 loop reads CASSQDAGATDTGELFF. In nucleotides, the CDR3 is TGCGCCAGCAGCCAAGATGCGGGGGCTACGGACACCGGGGAGCTGTTTTTT.

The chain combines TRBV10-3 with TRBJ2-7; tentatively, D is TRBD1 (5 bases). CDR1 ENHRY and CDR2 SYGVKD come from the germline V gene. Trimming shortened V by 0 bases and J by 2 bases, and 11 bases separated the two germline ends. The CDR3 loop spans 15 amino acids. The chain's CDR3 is CAISESSEDTYEQYF. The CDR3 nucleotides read TGTGCCATCAGTGAGTCTTCTGAGGACACCTACGAGCAGTACTTC.

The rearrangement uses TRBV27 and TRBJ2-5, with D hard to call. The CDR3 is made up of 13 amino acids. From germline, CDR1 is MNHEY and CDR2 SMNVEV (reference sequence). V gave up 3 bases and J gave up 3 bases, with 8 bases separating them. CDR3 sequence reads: CASSLNKEETQYF. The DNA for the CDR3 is TGTGCCAGCAGTTTGAACAAAGAAGAGACCCAGTACTTC.

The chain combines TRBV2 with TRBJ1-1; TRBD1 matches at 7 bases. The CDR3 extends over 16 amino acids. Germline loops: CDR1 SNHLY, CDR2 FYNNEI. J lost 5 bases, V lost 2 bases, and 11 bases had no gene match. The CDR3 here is CASSESSTGPGTEAFF. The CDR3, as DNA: TGTGCCAGCAGTGAAAGTTCGACAGGGCCTGGGACTGAAGCTTTCTTT.

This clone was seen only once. The CDR3 loop is CASSHTEPEAFF. CDR3 in DNA: TGTGCCAGCAGTCATACGGAGCCTGAAGCTTTCTTT. The chain is built from TRBV28 and TRBJ1-1; no definite D call. Germline CDR1 and CDR2: MDHEN and SYDVKM. The germline V and J ends were trimmed by 5 bases and 6 bases, with 10 bases remaining between them. The CDR3 covers 12 residues.

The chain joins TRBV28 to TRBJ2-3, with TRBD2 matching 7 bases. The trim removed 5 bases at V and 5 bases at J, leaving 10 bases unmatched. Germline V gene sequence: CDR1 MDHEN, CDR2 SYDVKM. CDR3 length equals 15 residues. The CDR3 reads CASSPRIAGRDTQYF. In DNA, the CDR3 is TGTGCCAGCAGTCCGCGGATAGCGGGCCGAGATACGCAGTATTTT. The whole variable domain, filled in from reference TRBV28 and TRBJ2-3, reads DVKVTQSSRYLVKRTGEKVFLECVQDMDHENMFWYRQDPGLGLRLIYFSYDVKMKEKGDIPEGYSVSREKKERFSLILESASTNQTSMYLCASSPRIAGRDTQYFGPGTRLTVL.

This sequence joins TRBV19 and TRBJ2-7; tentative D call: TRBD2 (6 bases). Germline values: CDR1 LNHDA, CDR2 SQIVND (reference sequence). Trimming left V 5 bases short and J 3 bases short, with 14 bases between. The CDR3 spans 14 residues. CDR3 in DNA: TGTGCCAGTAGTCCCTTTGTGGGGGGCTACGAGCAGTACTTC. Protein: CASSPFVGGYEQYF.

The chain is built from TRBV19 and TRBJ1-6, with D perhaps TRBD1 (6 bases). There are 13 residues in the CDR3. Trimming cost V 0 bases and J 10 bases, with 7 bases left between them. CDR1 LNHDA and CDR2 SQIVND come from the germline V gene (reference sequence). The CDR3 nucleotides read TGTGCCAGTAGTATAGAGCAGGGGTCACCCCTCCACTTT. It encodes CASSIEQGSPLHF.

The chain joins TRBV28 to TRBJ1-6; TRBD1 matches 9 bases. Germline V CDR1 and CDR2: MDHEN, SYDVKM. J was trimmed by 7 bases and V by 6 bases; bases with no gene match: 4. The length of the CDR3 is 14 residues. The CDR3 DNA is TGTGCCAGCAGCTCCGGGACAGGGAATTCACCCCTCCACTTT. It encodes CASSSGTGNSPLHF.

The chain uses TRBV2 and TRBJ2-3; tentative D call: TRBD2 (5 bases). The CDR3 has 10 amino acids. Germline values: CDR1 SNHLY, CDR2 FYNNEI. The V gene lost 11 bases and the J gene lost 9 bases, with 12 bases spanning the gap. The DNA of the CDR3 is TGTGCCTCTACCGGGATAACGCAGTATTTT. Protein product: CASTGITQYF.

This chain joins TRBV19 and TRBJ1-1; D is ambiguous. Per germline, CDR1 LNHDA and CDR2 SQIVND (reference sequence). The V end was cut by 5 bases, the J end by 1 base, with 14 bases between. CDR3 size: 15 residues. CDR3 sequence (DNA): TGTGCCAGTAGTCCCCATCGAGGTACGAACACTGAAGCTTTCTTT. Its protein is CASSPHRGTNTEAFF.

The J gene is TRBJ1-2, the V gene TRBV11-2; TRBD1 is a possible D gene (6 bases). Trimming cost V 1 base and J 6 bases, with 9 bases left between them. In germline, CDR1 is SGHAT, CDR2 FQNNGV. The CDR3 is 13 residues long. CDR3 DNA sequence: TGTGCCAGCAGCTTAGCCCCAGGGGATGGCTACACCTTC. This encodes CASSLAPGDGYTF.

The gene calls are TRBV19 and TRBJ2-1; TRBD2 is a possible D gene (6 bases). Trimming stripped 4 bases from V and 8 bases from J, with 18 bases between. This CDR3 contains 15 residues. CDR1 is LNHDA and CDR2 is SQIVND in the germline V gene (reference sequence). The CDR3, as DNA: TGTGCCAGTAGTACTAGCGTGCCCCGAACGGATGAGCAGTTCTTC. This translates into CASSTSVPRTDEQFF.

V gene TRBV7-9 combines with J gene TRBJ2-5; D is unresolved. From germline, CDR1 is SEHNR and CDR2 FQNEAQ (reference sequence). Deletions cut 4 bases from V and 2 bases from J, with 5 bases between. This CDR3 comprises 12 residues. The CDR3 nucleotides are TGTGCCAGCAGCTCCCTACAAGAGACCCAGTACTTC. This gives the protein CASSSLQETQYF.

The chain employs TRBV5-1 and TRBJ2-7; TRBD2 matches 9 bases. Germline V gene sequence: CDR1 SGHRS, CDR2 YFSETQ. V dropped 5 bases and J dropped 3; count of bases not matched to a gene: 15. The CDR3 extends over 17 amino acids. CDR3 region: CASRENAGVAGVYEQYF. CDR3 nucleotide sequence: TGCGCCAGCAGAGAAAACGCCGGGGTAGCGGGAGTCTACGAGCAGTACTTC.

The CDR3 coding sequence is TGTGCCAGCAGCTTAGTGGGGGGTAGGACTGAAGCTTTCTTT. This codes for CASSLVGGRTEAFF. The chain uses TRBV7-3 and TRBJ1-1; possible D gene TRBD1, 5 bases. CDR3 length: 14 residues. From germline, CDR1 is SGHTA and CDR2 FQGTGA. The V and J ends lost 2 bases and 5 bases respectively, with 12 bases between them.

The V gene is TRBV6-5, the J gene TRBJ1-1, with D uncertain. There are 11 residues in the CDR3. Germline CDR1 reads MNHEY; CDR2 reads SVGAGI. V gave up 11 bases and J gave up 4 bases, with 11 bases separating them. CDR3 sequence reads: CASRSSTEAFF. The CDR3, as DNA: TGTGCCTCAAGGAGCTCCACTGAAGCTTTCTTT.

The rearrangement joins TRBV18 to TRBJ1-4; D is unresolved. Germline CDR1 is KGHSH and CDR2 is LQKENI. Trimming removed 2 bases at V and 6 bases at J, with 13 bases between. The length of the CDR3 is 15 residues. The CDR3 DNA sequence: TGTGCCAGCTCACCATCTTCCCCAGAAGATGAAAAACTGTTTTTT. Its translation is CASSPSSPEDEKLFF.

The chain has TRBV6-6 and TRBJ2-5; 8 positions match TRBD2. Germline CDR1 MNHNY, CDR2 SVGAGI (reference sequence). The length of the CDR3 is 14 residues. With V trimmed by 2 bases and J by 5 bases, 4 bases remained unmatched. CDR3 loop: CASSYGLALETQYF. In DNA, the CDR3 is TGTGCCAGCAGTTACGGACTAGCCCTGGAGACCCAGTACTTC.

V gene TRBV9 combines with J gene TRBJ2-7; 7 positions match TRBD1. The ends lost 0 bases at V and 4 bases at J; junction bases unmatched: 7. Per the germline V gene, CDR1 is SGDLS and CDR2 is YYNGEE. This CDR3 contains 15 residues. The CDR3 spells CASSVGDSMDYEQYF. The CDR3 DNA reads TGTGCCAGCAGCGTAGGGGACAGTATGGATTACGAGCAGTACTTC.

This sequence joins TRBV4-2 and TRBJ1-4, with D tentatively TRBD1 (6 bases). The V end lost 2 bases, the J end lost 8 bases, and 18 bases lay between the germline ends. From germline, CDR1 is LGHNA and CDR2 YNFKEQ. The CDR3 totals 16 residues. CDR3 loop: CASSQLGEQGREKLFF. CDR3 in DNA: TGTGCCAGCAGCCAACTGGGAGAACAGGGAAGAGAAAAACTGTTTTTT.